This T cell receptor beta chain was observed in a study of graft-versus-host responses after intestinal transplantation (dated by TCRdb to the early 2020s). For the study in its entirety: The transplants that recipients got were multivisceral, liver-intestinal, or isolated intestinal. Anti-thymocyte globulin induction was given to all recipients, followed by maintenance tacrolimus and steroids for around three years. Graft-versus-host and host-versus-graft alloreactive T cell clones were tracked in the graft, circulation and bone marrow after intestinal transplantation using bulk TCR-beta CDR3 sequencing. To identify alloreactive clones, pre-transplant mixed lymphocyte reaction products were sequenced and then compared with unstimulated pre-transplant donor and recipient T cells. A cohort of about two dozen intestinal transplant recipients, including one retransplant, was enrolled, and 3 patients lacking pretransplant specimens were excluded. A peak of at least 4% donor T cells among recipient peripheral blood mononuclear cells was the definition used for donor T cell macrochimerism. Rather than going through the commercial service, samples from three later patients were sequenced in-house on an Illumina MiSeq and processed with MiXCR.

As concerns this clone: Which antigen it targets is not known. Qualities for individual bases were not recorded, and no much larger clone is one base off.

Trimming removed 4 bases from V and 2 bases from J, leaving 11 bases between the germline ends. The germline V gene provides CDR1 SGHVS and CDR2 FNYEAQ. The CDR3 numbers 15 residues from cysteine through phenylalanine. The CDR3 DNA has 45 bases and is translated from base 1. Broader findings and caveats from the paper: Early after transplant, peak levels of circulating GvH clones were associated with declines in HvG clones. Conclusions were limited by the relatively low number and heterogeneity of intestinal transplant patients. GvH clones turned up in recipient bone marrow, with some appearing earlier in ileal mucosa or blood, a pattern consistent with an intestinal mucosal origin. High GvH to HvG T cell clonal ratios were observed in the allografts of patients with donor T cell macrochimerism.

Blood samples were collected up to 4 times in the first month after transplant and then at least monthly when available. The receptor library was made with the immunoSEQ multiplex PCR assay. For most patients, high-throughput TCR-beta CDR3 sequencing of genomic DNA was performed by Adaptive Biotechnologies. The authors' pipeline ran thus. Adaptive's ImmunoSEQ software supplied the TCR sequencing data for 15 to 20 patients, while MiXCR and VDJtools were used to process a few other patients. Because the origin of CDR3 nucleotide sequences shared between donor and recipient could not be assigned, those sequences were removed. To count as alloreactive, a clone needed at least 2-fold expansion over unstimulated cells and a minimum CFSE-low frequency of 0.002% (template counts) or 0.001% (read counts). A clone was considered mappable if detected in the sequenced pre-transplant spleen, lymph node, or MLR CFSE-low populations of the donor or recipient. Cumulative frequency of alloreactive clones was calculated as a percentage of all sequences weighted by copy number. The table comes from immuneACCESS by way of TCRdb, which keeps in-frame sequences with V and J called. Part of the clones is missing from these tables; in studies checked, under half for an unresolved V gene and the rest for unknown reasons. Clone size and V and J calls were adopted from that table, with D and trimming inferred from the DNA. A total of 90,000 to 100,000 clones appear in this sample, about 83% of them only once. Jointly, the top ten make up 1.4% of the sample.

The source of this sequence is a human patient who received an intestinal transplant, so some T cells may come from the graft donor. The V and J segments used are TRBV7-6 and TRBJ2-2; the D gene cannot be resolved reliably. The material sequenced was PBMCs, taken 255 days after intestinal transplant. CDR3 protein: CASSSFQDNTGELFF. Read as DNA, the sequence is TGTGCCAGCAGCTCGTTCCAGGATAACACCGGGGAGCTGTTTTTT.